The clone carrying this T cell receptor (beta chain) has only a few counts. Its antigen remains unidentified. Regarding time point: pre-sensitization, week 0. Treatment specified: therapeutic diphenylcyclopropenone sensitization with weekly scalp DPC. The data stem from a study of human T cells and chemical hapten exposure. About the research overall: DPC (0.01%) was patch tested on the upper back and read at 6 days.

This CDR3 spans 14 amino acids. The ends lost 3 bases at V and 6 bases at J; junction bases unmatched: 7. The V gene's germline CDR1 is LNHDA and CDR2 SQIVND (reference sequence). General observations from the study: Having alopecia, donors may respond immunologically unlike healthy people. After DPC sensitization, TCRs above 1 in 1000 frequency showed no change.

Authors' processing steps: Across samples, TCR counts had a median of roughly 98,000 and ranged from roughly 23,224 to 700,000. TCRdb independently ran MiXCR on the RACE reads; one entry per CDR3 protein. The V and J calls, along with clone size, are taken from TCRdb and not from the paper's own processing. The top ten hold approximately 2.8% of the sample, which has 350,000 to 400,000 distinct CDR3 sequences, 4% to 6% seen once. The chain carries TRBV19 and TRBJ2-5; 7 bases align to TRBD2. The receptor comes from a woman aged 50 to 60 with alopecia areata. Some clones in this sample may be carry-over from other donors' samples. The sample in question was whole blood, obtained in connection with sensitization to the hapten diphenylcyclopropenone (DPC). This chain's CDR3 is CASSIVAGDKTQYF. The CDR3, as DNA: TGTGCCAGTAGTATCGTGGCGGGAGATAAGACCCAGTACTTC.